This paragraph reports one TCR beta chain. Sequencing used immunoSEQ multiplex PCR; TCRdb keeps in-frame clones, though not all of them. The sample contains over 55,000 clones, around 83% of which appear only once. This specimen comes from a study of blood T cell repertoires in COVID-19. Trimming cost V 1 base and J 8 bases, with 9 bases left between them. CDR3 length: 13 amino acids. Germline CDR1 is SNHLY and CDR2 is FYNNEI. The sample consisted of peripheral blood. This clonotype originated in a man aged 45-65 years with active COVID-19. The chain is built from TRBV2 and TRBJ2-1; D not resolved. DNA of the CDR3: TGTGCCAGCAGTGAAGAAGAAGCCGATGAGCAGTTCTTC. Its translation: CASSEEEADEQFF. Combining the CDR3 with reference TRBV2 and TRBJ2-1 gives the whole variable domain EPEVTQTPSHQVTQMGQEVILRCVPISNHLYFYWYRQILGQKVEFLVSFYNNEISEKSEIFDDQFSVERPDGSNFTLKIRSTKLEDSAMYFCASSEEEADEQFFGPGTRLTVL.